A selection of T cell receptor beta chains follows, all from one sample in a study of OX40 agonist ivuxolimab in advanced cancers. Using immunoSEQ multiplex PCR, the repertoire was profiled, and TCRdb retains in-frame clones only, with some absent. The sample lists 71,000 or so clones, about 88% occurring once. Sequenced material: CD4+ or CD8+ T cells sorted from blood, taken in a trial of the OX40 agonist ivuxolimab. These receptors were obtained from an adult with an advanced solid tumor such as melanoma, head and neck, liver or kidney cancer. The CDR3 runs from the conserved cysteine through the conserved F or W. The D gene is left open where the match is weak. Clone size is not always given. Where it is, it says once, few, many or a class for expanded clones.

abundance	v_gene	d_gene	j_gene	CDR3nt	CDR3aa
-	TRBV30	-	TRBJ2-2	TGTGCCTGGAGTGTCCAGGGCGTGGAGCTGTTTTTT	CAWSVQGVELFF
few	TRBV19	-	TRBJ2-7	TGTGCCAGTAGTGAGGACAACTACGAGCAGTACTTC	CASSEDNYEQYF
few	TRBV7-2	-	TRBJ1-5	TGTGCCAGCAGCTTCTATAGCAATCAGCCCCAGCATTTT	CASSFYSNQPQHF
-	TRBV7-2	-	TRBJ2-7	TGTGCCAGCAGAGAGGGGGGTAGGTACGAGCAGTACTTC	CASREGGRYEQYF
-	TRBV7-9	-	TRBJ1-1	TGTGCCAGCAGCTTAGGTGGGATTACGAACACTGAAGCTTTCTTT	CASSLGGITNTEAFF
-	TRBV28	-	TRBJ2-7	TGTGCCAGCAGTGCAGGGTGGAGGAGTAACGAGCAGTACTTC	CASSAGWRSNEQYF
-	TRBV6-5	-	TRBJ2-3	TGTGCCAGCAAACAGGACCTTAGCACAGATACGCAGTATTTT	CASKQDLSTDTQYF
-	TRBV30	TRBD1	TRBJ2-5	TGTGCCTGGAGTGTAACAGGGGGCCGAGAGACCCAGTACTTC	CAWSVTGGRETQYF
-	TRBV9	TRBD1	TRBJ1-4	TGTGCCAGCAGCGTAACCCCAGGGGGAACGGGTGGTGAAAAACTGTTTTTT	CASSVTPGGTGGEKLFF
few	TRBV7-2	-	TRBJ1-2	TGTGCCAGCAGCTTAGCAGGGGCTAACTATGGCTACACCTTC	CASSLAGANYGYTF
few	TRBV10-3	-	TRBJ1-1	TGTGCCATCAGTGTACGCCGGGAGATGGGGACTGAAGCTTTCTTT	CAISVRREMGTEAFF
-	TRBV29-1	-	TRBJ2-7	TGCAGCGTTGAAGATTCTGGCCGTTCCTACGAGCAGTACTTC	CSVEDSGRSYEQYF
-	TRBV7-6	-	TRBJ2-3	TGTGCCAGCAGCATATTTAGGGCAGATACGCAGTATTTT	CASSIFRADTQYF
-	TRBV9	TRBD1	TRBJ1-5	TGTGCCAGCAGCCCGGGACAGGGGGATCGGTATCAGCCCCAGCATTTT	CASSPGQGDRYQPQHF
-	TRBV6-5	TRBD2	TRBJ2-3	TGTGCCAGCTCCCGGGGGGGCAATACGCAGTATTTT	CASSRGGNTQYF
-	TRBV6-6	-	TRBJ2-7	TGTGCCAGCACAGGGGTCGCCGACGAGCAGTACTTC	CASTGVADEQYF
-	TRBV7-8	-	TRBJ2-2	TGTGCCAGCAGCTTAGCAGGGGAAGGCACCGGGGAGCTGTTTTTT	CASSLAGEGTGELFF
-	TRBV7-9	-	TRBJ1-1	TGTGCCAGCAGGACGGATACATCGAACACTGAAGCTTTCTTT	CASRTDTSNTEAFF